Included here is one T cell receptor (beta chain) sequence, with context. No antigen is known for it. The data were produced by immunoSEQ multiplex PCR, yet TCRdb's version contains in-frame clones alone and is incomplete. The table shows nearly 90,000 clones, with around 90% occurring only once. CDR1 is MDHEN and CDR2 is SYDVKM in the germline V gene. This CDR3 spans 14 amino acids. Between the trimmed V and J ends, which lost 5 bases and 6 bases, there was a span of 17 bases. The sample originates from a study of T cell responses to AZD1222 COVID-19 vaccine. Points from the study as a whole: Females outnumbered males among donors, who were mostly white British; clonal diversity was possibly underestimated. Spike-wide vaccine-associated CD4 TCRs dominated at 160-218 and 743-854. Baseline seropositivity characterized only a handful of AZD1222 recipients.

The chain employs TRBV28 and TRBJ2-7; D is unresolved. The TCR was taken from an adult in good health. The sample was peripheral blood, taken on day 0 of MenACWY control vaccination. The CDR3 reads CASSPRFLSGEQYF. For the CDR3, the DNA is TGTGCCAGCAGTCCCCGTTTCCTTTCAGGCGAGCAGTACTTC.